This T cell receptor beta chain came from a study of beta chain features in type 1 diabetes. The study, taken as a whole, reports: Among all four CD4+ subsets, Type 1 diabetes patients had TCRB CDR3s that were moderately but significantly shorter.

TCRB transcripts that were expressed got sequenced, as all of the isolated RNA had been reverse transcribed. Profiled with immunoSEQ multiplex PCR; TCRdb holds only in-frame clones, not every one. Among 640,000 or so clones listed, roughly an eighth were seen once. This clone was seen a handful of times. The antigen remains undetermined. CDR3 length equals 15 residues. Germline CDR1 and CDR2: SEHNR and FQNEAQ (reference sequence). V was trimmed by 2 bases and J by 8 bases, leaving 15 bases between them. Specimen: naive CD4+ T cells from blood. This chain joins TRBV7-9 and TRBJ1-4; no clear D gene. The source of this sequence is a young man with type 1 diabetes. CDR3 protein: CASSLNGRLGEKLFF. Here the CDR3 DNA reads TGTGCCAGCAGCTTAAACGGACGCTTAGGGGAAAAACTGTTTTTT.